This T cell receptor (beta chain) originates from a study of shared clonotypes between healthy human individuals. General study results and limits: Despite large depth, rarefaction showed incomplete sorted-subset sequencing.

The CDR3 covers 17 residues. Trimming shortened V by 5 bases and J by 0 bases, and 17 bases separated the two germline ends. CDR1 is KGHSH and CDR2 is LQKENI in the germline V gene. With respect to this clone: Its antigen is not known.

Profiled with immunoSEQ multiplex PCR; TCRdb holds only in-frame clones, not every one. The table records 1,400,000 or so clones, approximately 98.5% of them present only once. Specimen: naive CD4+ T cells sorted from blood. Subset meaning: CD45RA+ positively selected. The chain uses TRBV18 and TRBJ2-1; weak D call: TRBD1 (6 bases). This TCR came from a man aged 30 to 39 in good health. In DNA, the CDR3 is TGTGCCAGCTCAGTTCGGCGGCTGGGGGCCTCCTACAATGAGCAGTTCTTC. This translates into CASSVRRLGASYNEQFF.